These 15 T cell receptor beta chains came from one sample sequenced in a study of OX40 agonist ivuxolimab in advanced cancers. Assay used: immunoSEQ multiplex PCR; TCRdb lists only in-frame clones, some missing. The table shows approximately 75,000 clones, with more than 75% occurring only once. The material sequenced was CD4+ or CD8+ T cells sorted from blood, taken in a trial of the OX40 agonist ivuxolimab. The receptors derive from an adult with an advanced solid tumor such as melanoma, head and neck, liver or kidney cancer.

The V gene is TRBV14, the J gene TRBJ1-1, with 8 bases aligning to TRBD1. From germline, CDR1 is SGHDN and CDR2 FVKESK. The CDR3 loop spans 15 amino acids. V trimming: 0 bases; J trimming: 6 bases; junction bases outside the gene matches: 6. This chain's CDR3 is CASSQDGQGYAEAFF. The DNA for the CDR3 is TGTGCCAGCAGCCAAGATGGACAGGGTTACGCTGAAGCTTTCTTT.

This chain connects TRBV29-1 to TRBJ1-2; D remains unclear. The CDR3 runs to 14 residues. CDR1 and CDR2 from the germline V gene are SQVTM and ANQGSEA. The germline V and J ends were trimmed by 1 base and 0 bases, with 9 bases remaining between them. CDR3 nucleotide sequence: TGCAGCGTTGAAGGAGTAGAAACTAACTATGGCTACACCTTC. The encoded protein is CSVEGVETNYGYTF.

V usage is TRBV5-6 and J usage is TRBJ1-1, with 8 bases fitting TRBD1. Germline CDR1 is SGHDT and CDR2 is YYEEEE. Unmatched junction bases numbered 9, after V lost 6 bases and J lost 2 bases. The CDR3 totals 15 residues. For the CDR3, the DNA is TGTGCCAGCAACATCTTGGGACAGGCAAACACTGAAGCTTTCTTT. It yields the protein CASNILGQANTEAFF.

The chain combines TRBV19 with TRBJ2-7; 8 bases agree with TRBD1. CDR3 length equals 13 residues. The germline V gene encodes CDR1 LNHDA and CDR2 SQIVND (reference sequence). The trim removed 3 bases at V and 5 bases at J, leaving 3 bases unmatched. The DNA of the CDR3 is TGTGCCAGTAGTATCCAGGGGGCAAACGAGCAGTACTTC. Encoded protein: CASSIQGANEQYF.

DNA for the CDR3: TGTGCCAGTAGTGGCCGGGCGGGGTACAGCACAGATACGCAGTATTTT. This encodes CASSGRAGYSTDTQYF. This chain connects TRBV19 to TRBJ2-3; a possible D gene is TRBD2 (6 bases). The germline gives CDR1 LNHDA, CDR2 SQIVND (reference sequence). The CDR3 length is 16 residues. Trimming removed 5 bases at V and 0 bases at J, with 15 bases between.

The chain joins TRBV7-2 to TRBJ2-3; unclear D gene. The V gene's germline CDR1 is SGHTA and CDR2 FQGNSA. V was clipped by 4 bases and J by 3 bases, with 14 bases between them. The CDR3 spans 15 residues. The CDR3 reads CASSSQSLGTDTQYF. CDR3 nucleotide sequence: TGTGCCAGCAGCTCCCAATCTCTAGGAACAGATACGCAGTATTTT.

This chain connects TRBV5-1 to TRBJ1-1; D may be TRBD1 (5 bases). The CDR3 contains 14 residues. V lost 4 bases and J 4 bases, leaving 14 bases between the germline ends. The germline CDR1 and CDR2 sequences are SGHRS and YFSETQ. The CDR3 protein is CASSLPGASTEAFF. CDR3 nucleotide sequence: TGCGCCAGCAGCCTGCCCGGGGCCAGCACTGAAGCTTTCTTT. Based on the CDR3 plus reference TRBV5-1 and TRBJ1-1, the full variable domain is KAGVTQTPRYLIKTRGQQVTLSCSPISGHRSVSWYQQTPGQGLQFLFEYFSETQRNKGNFPGRFSGRQFSNSRSEMNVSTLELGDSALYLCASSLPGASTEAFFGQGTRLTVV.

There are a few counts of this clone. This sequence joins TRBV10-1 and TRBJ1-1; 9 positions match TRBD1. Germline lookup yields CDR1 WNHNN and CDR2 SYGVQD (reference sequence). The junction had 6 bases not matched to a gene; V was cut back by 8 bases and J by 5 bases. The CDR3 covers 13 residues. The CDR3 protein is CASQQGARTEAFF. CDR3 bases: TGCGCCAGCCAACAGGGGGCGCGAACTGAAGCTTTCTTT.

J is TRBJ2-3 and V is TRBV15; D possibly corresponds to TRBD2 (5 bases). CDR3 size: 15 residues. Trimming cost V 0 bases and J 3 bases, with 10 bases left between them. The germline CDR1 and CDR2 sequences are LNHNV and YYDKDF (reference sequence). CDR3 in DNA: TGTGCCACCAGCAGAGAGCCGGGGATGACAGATACGCAGTATTTT. It codes for CATSREPGMTDTQYF.

V usage is TRBV7-9 and J usage is TRBJ1-2; D gene ambiguous. The V end was cut by 2 bases, the J end by 6 bases, with 7 bases between. CDR3 size: 12 residues. Germline CDR1 is SEHNR and CDR2 is FQNEAQ (reference sequence). The CDR3 DNA reads TGTGCCAGCAGCTTAACTGAGGATGGCTACACCTTC. Its translation is CASSLTEDGYTF.

The chain has TRBV7-6 and TRBJ2-2; 12 bases line up with TRBD2. Germline CDR1 is SGHVS and CDR2 is FNYEAQ. The V and J ends lost 6 bases and 6 bases, in that order; junction bases with no gene match: 5. The CDR3 is made up of 15 amino acids. CDR3 DNA sequence: TGTGCCAGCAGGCTGACTAGCGGGGGACCCGGGGAGCTGTTTTTT. It codes for CASRLTSGGPGELFF.

The chain has TRBV5-5 and TRBJ2-5; unclear D gene. In germline, CDR1 is SGHKS, CDR2 YYEKEE (reference sequence). Trimming removed 0 bases from V and 2 bases from J, with 11 bases in between. This CDR3 spans 15 amino acids. The CDR3 DNA sequence: TGTGCCAGCAGCTTGGTGGGAAGCCCTCAAGAGACCCAGTACTTC. This encodes CASSLVGSPQETQYF.

This clone showed up just once. The chain joins TRBV2 to TRBJ1-4, with D possibly TRBD1 on 6 matching bases. The CDR3 is 15 amino acids. V lost 6 bases and J lost 8, with 19 bases in between. Germline V gene lookup returns CDR1 SNHLY and CDR2 FYNNEI. CDR3 loop: CASRKQEGEQEKLFF. The DNA for the CDR3 is TGTGCCAGCAGAAAGCAGGAGGGGGAGCAGGAAAAACTGTTTTTT.

The chain is built from TRBV28 and TRBJ1-1, with unresolved D. Trimming left V 2 bases short and J 2 bases short, with 15 bases between. The germline V gene encodes CDR1 MDHEN and CDR2 SYDVKM. This CDR3 contains 16 residues. The CDR3 DNA follows: TGTGCCAGCAGTTTAGGAACAGAATGGGGTAACACTGAAGCTTTCTTT. This translates into CASSLGTEWGNTEAFF. The whole variable domain, filled in from reference TRBV28 and TRBJ1-1, reads DVKVTQSSRYLVKRTGEKVFLECVQDMDHENMFWYRQDPGLGLRLIYFSYDVKMKEKGDIPEGYSVSREKKERFSLILESASTNQTSMYLCASSLGTEWGNTEAFFGQGTRLTVV.

This clone was counted once. The V gene is TRBV5-1, the J gene TRBJ2-2, with TRBD1 identical over 10 bases. Germline lookup yields CDR1 SGHRS and CDR2 YFSETQ. Trimming at V came to 3 bases and at J to 6 bases, leaving 5 bases not matched to a gene. The CDR3 is 15 residues long. CDR3 protein: CASSWGDRGPGELFF. As DNA, the CDR3 is TGCGCCAGCAGCTGGGGGGACAGGGGACCCGGGGAGCTGTTTTTT.